This passage covers 28 T cell receptor beta chains from one sample sequenced in a study of regulatory T cells in long-lasting Graves disease. CDR3 regions were amplified by Arm-PCR using iRepertoire HTBI primers to build TCR beta libraries. TCRdb analysed the multiplex PCR reads with MiXCR anew, one entry per CDR3 protein. The table lists about 470,000 distinct CDR3 sequences, around 21% of them singletons. Time point here: persistent/refractory GD, antithyroid drugs over 5 years with positive TRAb. Extracted RNA from PBMCs served as the source of the TCR library. Sequenced material: peripheral blood mononuclear cells (PBMCs), taken when the disease was refractory, from a patient treated with antithyroid drugs. These receptors originate from a female donor with Graves disease.

This clonotype was seen at least ten times. The rearrangement joins TRBV11-1 to TRBJ1-2, with TRBD1 matching over 8 bases. This CDR3 spans 15 amino acids. After removal of 5 bases from V and 4 bases from J, the junction contained 9 bases not matched to a gene. Per germline, CDR1 SGHAT and CDR2 FQDESV (reference sequence). CDR3 in DNA: TGTGCCAGCAGCCTTGGACAGGGTATAATCTATGGCTACACCTTC. Amino acids: CASSLGQGIIYGYTF.

This clonotype showed up many times. This rearrangement joins TRBV6-1 to TRBJ1-5; tentatively, D is TRBD1 (5 bases). The germline gives CDR1 MNHNS, CDR2 SASEGT. CDR3 length equals 14 residues. V was cut by 6 bases and J by 1 base, with 10 bases left in between. The chain's CDR3 is CASRLAGSNQPQHF. CDR3 DNA sequence: TGTGCCAGCAGATTAGCAGGGAGCAATCAGCCCCAGCATTTT.

CDR3 sequence: CASSQDLARIYEQYF. CDR3 nucleotide sequence: TGTGCCAGCAGCCAAGATTTAGCGAGAATCTACGAGCAGTACTTC. The chain has TRBV4-2 and TRBJ2-7, with D perhaps matching TRBD2 (5 bases). Germline V gives CDR1 LGHNA, CDR2 YNFKEQ. This CDR3 is built from 15 residues. The V end was cut by 0 bases, the J end by 3 bases, with 12 bases between.

The V gene is TRBV27, the J gene TRBJ2-1, with no clear D. The CDR3 is 15 amino acids. Germline V CDR1 and CDR2: MNHEY, SMNVEV (reference sequence). The germline V and J ends were trimmed by 5 bases and 6 bases, with 17 bases remaining between them. The CDR3 nucleotides are TGTGCCAGCAGTATCGCAAAGGTTATAATCAATGAGCAGTTCTTC. Its translation is CASSIAKVIINEQFF.

This clonotype was counted many times. The chain joins TRBV6-1 to TRBJ2-7; D could derive from TRBD1 or TRBD2 (5 bases each). Per the germline V gene, CDR1 is MNHNS and CDR2 is SASEGT. V lost 11 bases and J 2 bases, leaving 19 bases between the germline ends. There are 14 residues in the CDR3. As DNA, the CDR3 is TGTGCCGGTAATGGGGGAACGGGTGCCTACGAGCAGTACTTC. This sequence encodes CAGNGGTGAYEQYF.

The chain has TRBV7-9 and TRBJ2-1; TRBD2 matches at 10 bases. Germline trimming cut 6 bases from V and 7 bases from J; bases unmatched to any gene: 12. The CDR3 is 16 amino acids. Germline V gene sequence: CDR1 SEHNR, CDR2 FQNEAQ (reference sequence). As DNA, the CDR3 is TGTGCCAGCAGTCCAGTTAGCGGGAGGATTATTAATGAGCAGTTCTTC. This translates into CASSPVSGRIINEQFF. The variable domain in full, with the rest retrieved from reference TRBV7-9 and TRBJ2-1, is DTGVSQNPRHKITKRGQNVTFRCDPISEHNRLYWYRQTLGQGPEFLTYFQNEAQLEKSRLLSDRFSAERPKGSFSTLEIQRTEQGDSAMYLCASSPVSGRIINEQFFGPGTRLTVL.

The chain uses TRBV30 and TRBJ2-7, with D possibly matching TRBD1 (6 bases). This CDR3 has 16 residues. V was pared by 0 bases and J by 5 bases, with 20 bases between. Germline V gene lookup returns CDR1 GTSNPN and CDR2 SVGIG (reference sequence). The CDR3 nucleotides read TGTGCCTGGAGTGTAAGGGCGACAGGCCCCAACCACGAGCAGTACTTC. Translation: CAWSVRATGPNHEQYF.

This clonotype was recorded many times. The chain carries TRBV2 and TRBJ2-7, with D possibly matching TRBD1 (6 bases). Germline assignment: CDR1 SNHLY and CDR2 FYNNEI. CDR3 length: 16 amino acids. Trimming took off 5 bases at V and 5 bases at J, with 22 bases between the two ends. This chain's CDR3 is CASSFRGLALVNEQYF. CDR3 nucleotide sequence: TGTGCCAGCAGTTTCAGGGGTCTCGCCCTAGTTAACGAGCAGTACTTC.

At least ten counts were recorded for this clonotype. The chain joins TRBV6-5 to TRBJ1-5; D gene ambiguous. Trimming removed 4 bases from V and 6 bases from J, with 10 bases in between. There are 13 residues in the CDR3. The germline CDR1 and CDR2 sequences are MNHEY and SVGAGI. The CDR3 spells CASSLGYGQPQHF. DNA of the CDR3: TGTGCCAGCAGTTTGGGGTACGGTCAGCCCCAGCATTTT.

This clonotype was counted ten times or more. The chain carries TRBV10-1 and TRBJ1-1; tentatively, D is TRBD1 (5 bases). Trimming removed 3 bases from V and 9 bases from J, with 8 bases in between. The CDR3 has 11 amino acids. Germline assignment: CDR1 WNHNN and CDR2 SYGVQD (reference sequence). The CDR3 here is CASSDGAQAFF. The CDR3 DNA is TGCGCCAGCAGTGACGGGGCGCAAGCTTTCTTT.

The V and J genes are TRBV25-1 and TRBJ1-5, with a possible D match to TRBD1 (5 bases). V lost 3 bases and J 11 bases, leaving 8 bases between the germline ends. Germline CDR1 MGHDK, CDR2 SYGVNS. There are 11 residues in the CDR3. As DNA, the CDR3 is TGTGCCAGCAGTGATGAGGGGACCCAGCATTTT. It translates to CASSDEGTQHF.

The table lists this clonotype with many counts. The genes are TRBV29-1 and TRBJ2-5; D is uncertain. From germline, CDR1 is SQVTM and CDR2 ANQGSEA. V was shortened by 1 base and J by 2 bases, with 5 bases between the two germline ends. The CDR3 has 12 amino acids. The CDR3 region has the DNA TGCAGCGTTGAAGGGAGACAAGAGACCCAGTACTTC. As protein: CSVEGRQETQYF.

The chain joins TRBV27 to TRBJ2-2, with TRBD2 as a possible D gene (6 bases). Germline-derived CDR1 and CDR2 are MNHEY and SMNVEV (reference sequence). Trimming cost V 2 bases and J 4 bases, with 14 bases left between them. This CDR3 comprises 16 residues. The CDR3 spells CASSLTPGVFTGELFF. CDR3 nucleotide sequence: TGTGCCAGCAGTTTAACACCGGGAGTGTTCACCGGGGAGCTGTTTTTT.

This clonotype appeared many times. The genes are TRBV5-1 and TRBJ1-1; 7 nucleotides line up with TRBD1. With V trimmed by 3 bases and J by 0 bases, 5 bases remained unmatched. The CDR3 runs to 15 residues. Germline V gives CDR1 SGHRS, CDR2 YFSETQ. The CDR3 sequence: CASSSGGQLNTEAFF. CDR3 bases: TGCGCCAGCAGCTCAGGGGGACAGTTGAACACTGAAGCTTTCTTT.

This clonotype was detected only a few times. CDR3 nucleotide sequence: TGTGCCAGCAGTTACCCCCCCGGGACAGTGATAGAGAACACTGAAGCTTTCTTT. Its protein is CASSYPPGTVIENTEAFF. The chain has TRBV6-2 or TRBV6-3 and TRBJ1-1, with 7 bases that match TRBD1. Germline trimming cut 2 bases from V and 1 base from J; bases unmatched to any gene: 13. The germline gives CDR1 MNHEY, CDR2 SVGEGT. CDR3 size: 18 residues.

This clonotype was seen more than once but under ten times. This rearrangement joins TRBV7-2 to TRBJ1-4; 7 nucleotides align to TRBD1. J lost 4 bases, V lost 5 bases, and 7 bases had no gene match. The CDR3 sequence is 15 residues long. Germline-derived CDR1 and CDR2 are SGHTA and FQGNSA. CDR3 residues: CASSTQGDYNEKLFF. CDR3 DNA sequence: TGTGCCAGCAGCACGCAGGGGGACTATAATGAAAAACTGTTTTTT.

CDR3 sequence (DNA): TGCGCCAGCAGCGAAGTTTGGGGGGAGACCCAGTACTTC. It is translated as CASSEVWGETQYF. The chain recombines TRBV4-1 with TRBJ2-5; D may match TRBD1 or TRBD2 (5 bases each). This CDR3 contains 13 residues. V was trimmed by 5 bases and J by 5 bases, leaving 12 bases between them. Germline CDR1 is MGHRA and CDR2 is YSYEKL.

This clonotype was counted ten times or more. V is TRBV7-9 and J is TRBJ2-5, with unresolved D. The CDR3 length is 14 residues. CDR1 is SEHNR and CDR2 is FQNEAQ in the germline V gene (reference sequence). Trimming left V 2 bases short and J 3 bases short, with 10 bases between. The CDR3 reads CASSLPGRKETQYF. CDR3 coding DNA: TGTGCCAGCAGCTTACCGGGTCGCAAAGAGACCCAGTACTTC.

CDR3 residues: CATSSLSGEQFF. The CDR3 DNA follows: TGTGCCACCAGCAGCCTCAGTGGTGAGCAGTTCTTC. This rearrangement joins TRBV15 to TRBJ2-1, with unresolved D. Trimming took 3 bases from V and 9 from J, leaving 9 bases between them. This CDR3 spans 12 amino acids. From germline, CDR1 is LNHNV and CDR2 YYDKDF (reference sequence).

Details on this clonotype: Since a much larger clone is just one base distant, this may be a read error. The chain links TRBV20-1 to TRBJ2-7, with 7 bases fitting TRBD2. This CDR3 spans 14 amino acids. Unmatched junction bases numbered 11, after V lost 3 bases and J lost 6 bases. Germline lookup yields CDR1 DFQATT and CDR2 SNEGSKA (reference sequence). The CDR3 sequence: CSASLASTGGEQYF. The CDR3 DNA reads TGCAGTGCTAGTCTCGCGAGCACGGGGGGCGAGCAGTACTTC.

The chain uses TRBV6-1 and TRBJ1-2, with D tentatively TRBD1 (5 bases). The CDR3 spans 13 residues. Germline-derived CDR1 and CDR2 are MNHNS and SASEGT. Trimming shortened V by 6 bases and J by 8 bases, and 16 bases separated the two germline ends. CDR3 region: CASSKYGGGGYTF. The CDR3, as DNA: TGTGCCAGCAGCAAATACGGGGGTGGAGGCTACACCTTC.

This clonotype was seen many times. The rearrangement joins TRBV5-1 to TRBJ2-7; TRBD2 aligns across 13 bases. V lost 4 bases and J lost 5; bases outside the gene matches: 3. Germline-derived CDR1 and CDR2 are SGHRS and YFSETQ. CDR3 length: 14 amino acids. The CDR3 is CASSPGLAGNEQYF. In DNA, the CDR3 is TGCGCCAGCAGCCCGGGACTAGCGGGAAACGAGCAGTACTTC.

This sequence joins TRBV6-1 and TRBJ1-6; D remains ambiguous. CDR1 is MNHNS, CDR2 SASEGT, per germline. This CDR3 has 13 residues. V was shortened by 5 bases and J by 9 bases, with 11 bases between the two germline ends. CDR3 DNA: TGTGCCAGCAGTAAGACTGGCCCTTCACCCCTCCACTTT. This encodes CASSKTGPSPLHF.

This clonotype was counted many times. This rearrangement joins TRBV12-5 to TRBJ2-2; tentatively, D is TRBD1 (6 bases). With 3 bases removed from V and 0 bases from J, the gap between germline ends came to 14 bases. The CDR3 contains 17 residues. From germline, CDR1 is LGHNT and CDR2 FRNRAP. The CDR3 sequence is CASGFQVGTTNTGELFF. Here the CDR3 DNA reads TGTGCTAGTGGTTTTCAGGTGGGGACAACGAACACCGGGGAGCTGTTTTTT.

The chain recombines TRBV7-9 with TRBJ2-2; maybe TRBD2 (6 bases). Trimming took off 8 bases at V and 1 base at J, with 14 bases between the two ends. Germline V gene data show CDR1 as SEHNR and CDR2 as FQNEAQ (reference sequence). There are 15 residues in the CDR3. The DNA for the CDR3 is TGTGCCAGCCCCCCTTACGGGGGGAACACCGGGGAGCTGTTTTTT. Translating gives CASPPYGGNTGELFF.

This clonotype was observed many times. The rearrangement uses TRBV6-1 and TRBJ2-7; D might be TRBD1 or TRBD2, each matching 5 bases. V lost 2 bases and J lost 6, with 11 bases in between. This CDR3 has 13 amino acids. The germline gives CDR1 MNHNS, CDR2 SASEGT. CDR3 in amino acids: CASSETGLGEQYF. Here the CDR3 DNA reads TGTGCCAGCAGTGAAACAGGACTCGGCGAGCAGTACTTC.

In the case of this clonotype: Just one base apart from a much larger clone, this may be a read error. CDR3 amino acids: CATSDATLGAGPGERYF. CDR3 sequence (DNA): TGTGCCACCAGTGATGCCACCCTGGGGGCAGGGCCGGGAGAGCGGTACTTC. The chain recombines TRBV24-1 with TRBJ2-7, with D possibly called TRBD1 or TRBD2 (6 bases each). Germline V gives CDR1 KGHDR, CDR2 SFDVKD. The CDR3 contains 17 residues.

In this sample, this clonotype turned up many times. The rearrangement joins TRBV20-1 to TRBJ2-2, with 8 bases identical to TRBD2. Germline V gene data show CDR1 as DFQATT and CDR2 as SNEGSKA (reference sequence). This CDR3 is 14 amino acids long. With 2 bases clipped from V and 4 bases from J, the junction kept 3 bases outside the gene matches. DNA for the CDR3: TGCAGTGCTAGACTAGCGGGTGGCACCGGGGAGCTGTTTTTT. Encoded protein: CSARLAGGTGELFF.